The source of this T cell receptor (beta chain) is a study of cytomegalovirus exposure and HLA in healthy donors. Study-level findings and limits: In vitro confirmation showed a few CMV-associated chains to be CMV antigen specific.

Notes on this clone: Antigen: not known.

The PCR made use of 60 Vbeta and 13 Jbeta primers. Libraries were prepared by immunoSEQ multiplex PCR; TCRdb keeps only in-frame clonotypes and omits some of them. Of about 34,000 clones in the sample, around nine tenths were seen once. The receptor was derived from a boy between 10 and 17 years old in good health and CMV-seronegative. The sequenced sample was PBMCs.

In nucleotides, the CDR3 is TGTGCCAGCAGCTTAGGTCAGGGTTGGAACAATGAGCAGTTCTTC. Translated, it gives CASSLGQGWNNEQFF. The rearrangement joins TRBV7-2 to TRBJ2-1; D perhaps matches TRBD1 (5 bases). The CDR3 runs to 15 residues. Germline CDR1 reads SGHTA; CDR2 reads FQGNSA. V was trimmed by 1 base and J by 5 bases, leaving 12 bases between them.